This is a list of T cell receptor beta chains from one sample in a study of T cell repertoires in cytomegalovirus infection. TCRdb re-called the reads with MiXCR, one entry per CDR3 protein. The profile shows hundreds of thousands of distinct CDR3 sequences, around 10% of them singletons. Sequences were obtained from PBMCs. Every receptor here comes from a human donor in good health (CMV status not recorded). Some clones in this sample may be carry-over from other donors' samples. CDR3s include the opening cysteine and the closing phenylalanine or tryptophan. Clone size is stated in some rows and not others, as once, few, many or a class when expanded.

v_call | clone_size | cdr3_aa
TRBV20-1 | - | CSASTGEGYGYTF
TRBV20-1 | - | CSARGDPSRGNTIYF
TRBV28 | many | CASSPNLGSYEQYF
TRBV10-2 | few | CASSESSRGQETQYF
TRBV20-1 | few | CSVSLAGRTQAFF
TRBV29-1 | - | CSVGSNYGYTF
TRBV2 | - | CASNRDGNQPQHF
TRBV27 | many | CASRWNTGELFF
TRBV10-3 | few | CAIRDGQGQETQYF
TRBV19 | many | CASTPSGSYNEQFF
TRBV28 | many | CASIPRLGLAMNEQFF
TRBV4-2 | many | CASSRPDRALGGYTF
TRBV20-1 | - | CSATPPTGDSYNEQFF
TRBV27 | few | CARRGAGETQYF
TRBV3-1 | few | CASSQAGSNQPQHF
TRBV9 | - | CASRGSAGELFF
TRBV7-2 | many | CASSLGRGNSPLHF
TRBV6-5 | few | CASSPGTSGSLYEQYF
TRBV11-1 | many | CASSLALGVAGELFF
TRBV7-9 | few | CASSARTGGTEAFF
TRBV4-2 | many | CASSPPGLAYNEQFF
TRBV7-9 | few | CASSLGQGINGYTF
TRBV10-3 | - | CAISEVGESPLHF
TRBV7-8 | many | CASSLATGVTGTGELFF
TRBV5-5 | many | CASSYYRGLAKNIQYF
TRBV6-1 | many | CASTLPGGGNEQFF
TRBV25-1 | many | CASMRLRDRGPGNTIYF
TRBV7-3 | many | CASSQNPGDRDGYTF
TRBV3-1 | many | CASSQGQDTASPLHF
TRBV7-3 | many | CASSLRGAVTNEQFF
TRBV7-9 | many | CASSQEALAKNIQYF
TRBV28 | - | CASSPGDMREHEQYF
TRBV12-3/TRBV12-4 | many | CASSSPPGSVTFF
TRBV12-3/TRBV12-4 | many | CASSLTSVNTEAFF
TRBV11-2 | many | CASSAMPGHSNTEAFF
TRBV12-3/TRBV12-4 | many | CASRPGVRNTEAFF
TRBV6-1 | many | CASSAISDLSYEQYF
TRBV7-3 | - | CASSLNPGSTDTQYF
TRBV6-5 | many | CASSHDDREEAYEQYF
TRBV14 | few | CASRDSGQYYEQYF
TRBV12-3/TRBV12-4 | - | CASSLERSLTNQPQHF
TRBV2 | few | CATRGGGYTF
TRBV2 | many | CASSNSRGLEAFF